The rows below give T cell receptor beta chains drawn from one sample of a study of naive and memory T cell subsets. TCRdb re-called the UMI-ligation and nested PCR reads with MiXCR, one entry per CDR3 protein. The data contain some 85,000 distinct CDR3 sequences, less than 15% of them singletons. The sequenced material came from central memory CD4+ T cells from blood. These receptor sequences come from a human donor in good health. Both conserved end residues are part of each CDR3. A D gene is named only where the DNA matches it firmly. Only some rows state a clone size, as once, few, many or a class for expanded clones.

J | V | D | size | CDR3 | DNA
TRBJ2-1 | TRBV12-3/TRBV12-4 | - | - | CASTSWSKLYNEQFF | TGTGCCAGCACCTCTTGGAGTAAACTCTACAATGAGCAGTTCTTC
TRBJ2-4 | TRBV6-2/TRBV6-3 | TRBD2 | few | CASSYSPRGSGGSGGLYIQYF | TGTGCCAGCAGTTACTCCCCTCGGGGGTCCGGAGGTTCGGGAGGGCTTTACATTCAGTACTTC
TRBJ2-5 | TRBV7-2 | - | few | CASRPSSGETQYF | TGTGCCAGCAGGCCGTCCTCGGGAGAGACCCAGTACTTC
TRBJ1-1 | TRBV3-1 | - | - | CASSPKGRNTEAFF | TGTGCCAGCAGTCCCAAGGGTAGGAACACTGAAGCTTTCTTT
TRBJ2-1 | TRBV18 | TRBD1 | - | CASSRPGQGGNEQFF | TGTGCCAGCTCGCGCCCGGGACAGGGAGGAAATGAGCAGTTCTTC
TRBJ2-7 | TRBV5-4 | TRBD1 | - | CASSSGQGRYEQYF | TGTGCCAGCAGCTCGGGACAGGGAAGGTACGAGCAGTACTTC
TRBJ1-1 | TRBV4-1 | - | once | CASSQDSGKNTEAFF | TGCGCCAGCAGCCAAGACTCCGGGAAAAACACTGAAGCTTTCTTT
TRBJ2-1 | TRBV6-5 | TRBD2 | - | CASSYSPGLAGANEQFF | TGTGCCAGCAGTTATAGCCCGGGGCTAGCGGGAGCGAATGAGCAGTTCTTC
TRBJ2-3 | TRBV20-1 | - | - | CSARGQEVTSTDTQYF | TGCAGTGCTAGAGGACAGGAGGTTACTAGCACAGATACGCAGTATTTT
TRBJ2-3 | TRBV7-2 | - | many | CASSLGGSGDTQYF | TGTGCCAGCAGCTTGGGCGGAAGTGGAGATACGCAGTATTTT
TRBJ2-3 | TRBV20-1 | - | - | CSARGTGSHTDTQYF | TGCAGTGCTAGGGGTACGGGATCCCACACAGATACGCAGTATTTT
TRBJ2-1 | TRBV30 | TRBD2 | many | CAWTRGTSVTNEQFF | TGTGCCTGGACCCGTGGGACTAGCGTTACCAATGAGCAGTTCTTC
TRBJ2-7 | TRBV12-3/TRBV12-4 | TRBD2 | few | CASSFRVAGAIFEQYF | TGTGCCAGCAGTTTCCGGGTAGCGGGAGCCATATTCGAGCAGTACTTC
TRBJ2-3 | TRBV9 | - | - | CASSVEAVGSTQYF | TGTGCCAGCAGCGTAGAAGCGGTCGGGAGTACGCAGTATTTT
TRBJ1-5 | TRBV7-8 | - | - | CASSSTESRSNQPQHF | TGTGCCAGCAGCTCGACAGAATCAAGGAGCAATCAGCCCCAGCATTTT
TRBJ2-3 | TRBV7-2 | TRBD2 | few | CASRRTSAGTDTQYF | TGTGCCAGCCGAAGGACTAGCGCCGGGACAGATACGCAGTATTTT
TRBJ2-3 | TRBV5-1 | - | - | CASSSSEHTDTQYF | TGCGCCAGCAGCTCGTCGGAACACACAGATACGCAGTATTTT
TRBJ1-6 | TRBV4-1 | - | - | CASSQGPSGVGGSPLHF | TGCGCCAGCAGCCAAGGGCCATCCGGTGTGGGCGGGTCACCCCTCCACTTT